A selection of T cell receptor beta chains follows, all from one sample in a study. TCRdb used MiXCR to reprocess the 5' RACE reads, holding one entry per CDR3 protein. The data show tens of thousands of distinct CDR3 sequences, more than 30% seen once. The sample taken for sequencing was tumor-infiltrating naive CD4+ T cells sorted from the breast tumor. The receptor set was obtained from a female donor with breast cancer. CDR3s include the opening cysteine and the closing phenylalanine or tryptophan. The D gene is left open where the match is weak. Expanded clones get a size class; other rows say once, few or many, or leave the size out.

TRBV29-1,.,TRBJ1-2,.,CCVEDKAGYGYGYTF,TGTTGCGTTGAAGACAAGGCAGGGTATGGCTATGGCTACACCTTC
TRBV6-1,.,TRBJ2-2,TRBD2,CASSEFAVAGLNTGELFF,TGTGCCAGCAGTGAGTTTGCCGTAGCGGGACTGAACACCGGGGAGCTGTTTTTT
TRBV20-1,.,TRBJ2-1,TRBD2,CSAIFLADNYNEQFF,TGCAGTGCCATTTTCCTAGCGGACAACTACAATGAGCAGTTCTTC
TRBV29-1,.,TRBJ1-1,.,CSVEARGGDTEALF,TGCAGCGTTGAAGCCCGGGGGGGGGACACTGAAGCTCTCTTT
TRBV6-5,once,TRBJ2-3,.,CASSKQLPKGGDTQYF,TGTGCCAGCAGTAAACAACTACCTAAAGGTGGGGATACGCAGTATTTT
TRBV7-8,.,TRBJ2-7,.,CASSDTGYEQYF,TGTGCCAGCAGTGATACAGGGTACGAGCAGTACTTC
TRBV6-1,.,TRBJ2-3,TRBD2,CASRKTSGNTDTQYF,TGTGCCAGCAGGAAGACTAGCGGAAACACAGATACGCAGTATTTT
TRBV7-9,medium-sized,TRBJ1-1,.,CASSLAGNTEAFF,TGTGCCAGCAGCTTAGCGGGGAACACTGAAGCTTTCTTT
TRBV3-1,many,TRBJ2-1,TRBD2,CASSPTSGRGHEQFF,TGTGCCAGCAGCCCAACTAGCGGGAGGGGCCATGAGCAGTTCTTC
TRBV20-1,.,TRBJ2-1,.,CSARGDSRGAFNEQFF,TGCAGTGCTAGAGGGGATTCGAGGGGGGCTTTCAATGAGCAGTTCTTC
TRBV24-1,many,TRBJ2-1,TRBD2,CATQLAGVGNEQFF,TGTGCCACCCAACTAGCGGGAGTGGGGAATGAGCAGTTCTTC
TRBV15,.,TRBJ1-5,.,CATSLGLGRNQPQHF,TGTGCCACCTCACTGGGCTTGGGACGCAATCAGCCCCAGCATTTT
TRBV30,few,TRBJ2-1,TRBD2,CAWSVSSGSNHEQFF,TGTGCCTGGAGTGTCAGTAGCGGGAGTAACCATGAGCAGTTCTTC
TRBV6-5,medium-sized,TRBJ2-1,.,CASSPQGYEQFF,TGTGCCAGCAGCCCTCAGGGGTATGAGCAGTTCTTC
TRBV5-1,.,TRBJ2-2,TRBD1,CASSWRDRAAGELLF,TGCGCCAGCAGCTGGCGGGACAGGGCCGCCGGGGAGCTGCTTTTT
TRBV7-3,.,TRBJ2-1,TRBD2,CASSERGSSYNEQFF,TGTGCCAGCAGCGAGCGGGGGAGCTCCTACAATGAGCAGTTCTTC
TRBV6-5,.,TRBJ1-6,TRBD1,CASSYAGTERSPLHF,TGTGCCAGCAGTTACGCCGGGACAGAGCGTTCACCCCTCCACTTT
TRBV20-1,many,TRBJ2-3,TRBD2,CSATKREGRDTQYF,TGCAGTGCCACCAAGCGGGAGGGCCGGGATACGCAGTATTTT
TRBV7-6,medium-sized,TRBJ2-1,TRBD2,CASSRRTSGMHNEQFF,TGTGCCAGCAGCCGCCGGACTAGCGGGATGCACAATGAGCAGTTCTTC
TRBV20-1,many,TRBJ1-1,TRBD1,CSARGNRGHTEAFF,TGCAGTGCTAGAGGGAACAGGGGGCATACTGAAGCTTTCTTT
TRBV28,medium-sized,TRBJ2-2,TRBD1,CASSFDRQGARTGELFF,TGTGCCAGCAGTTTCGACCGACAGGGGGCCAGGACCGGGGAGCTGTTTTTT
TRBV2,medium-sized,TRBJ2-7,.,CASSDRGGADYEQYF,TGTGCCAGCAGTGATCGCGGGGGCGCCGACTACGAGCAGTACTTC
TRBV4-1,many,TRBJ1-2,TRBD1,CASSQDLRRGQGGYTF,TGCGCCAGCAGCCAAGATCTGAGGAGGGGGCAAGGTGGCTACACCTTC
TRBV27,.,TRBJ1-5,.,CASSIIRGIQPQHF,TGTGCCAGCAGCATAATTAGAGGAATTCAGCCCCAGCATTTT
TRBV25-1,many,TRBJ2-7,TRBD2,CASSGSPIAGSSYEQYF,TGTGCCAGCAGTGGCAGCCCCATAGCGGGGAGCTCCTACGAGCAGTACTTC
TRBV12-3/TRBV12-4,.,TRBJ2-1,TRBD2,CASITGTSGSNEQFF,TGTGCCAGCATCACGGGGACTAGCGGGAGCAATGAGCAGTTCTTC
TRBV18,.,TRBJ2-1,.,CASSPRIGDEQFF,TGTGCCAGCTCACCACGAATCGGCGATGAGCAGTTCTTC
TRBV7-3,.,TRBJ1-1,.,CASSLTNGENTEAFF,TGTGCCAGCAGCTTAACTAACGGCGAGAACACTGAAGCTTTCTTT
TRBV9,.,TRBJ2-3,TRBD2,CASSVAIAGGTDTQYF,TGTGCCAGCAGCGTAGCCATAGCGGGAGGCACAGATACGCAGTATTTT
TRBV12-3/TRBV12-4,.,TRBJ2-7,.,CASSLAGPSAERYF,TGTGCCAGCAGTTTAGCGGGCCCCTCCGCCGAGCGGTACTTC
TRBV7-2,many,TRBJ2-2,.,CASSLMGNTGELFF,TGTGCCAGCAGCTTAATGGGAAACACCGGGGAGCTGTTTTTT
TRBV30,many,TRBJ2-7,.,CAWSVGMQGRNEQYF,TGTGCCTGGAGTGTTGGTATGCAGGGTCGCAACGAGCAGTACTTC
TRBV7-6,many,TRBJ2-3,TRBD2,CASSAGTSGTDTQYF,TGTGCCAGCAGCGCCGGGACTAGCGGCACAGATACGCAGTATTTT
TRBV20-1,.,TRBJ2-7,TRBD2,CSAIARDYTYEQYF,TGCAGTGCTATAGCCCGGGACTATACATACGAGCAGTACTTC
TRBV4-1,few,TRBJ1-5,TRBD1,CASSQPSTGDQPQHF,TGCGCCAGCAGCCAACCCTCGACAGGGGATCAGCCCCAGCATTTT
TRBV6-2/TRBV6-3,few,TRBJ2-7,TRBD2,CASSYAGVYEQYF,TGTGCCAGCAGTTACGCGGGAGTCTACGAGCAGTACTTC
TRBV6-1,once,TRBJ1-2,.,CASSGGSYGYTF,TGTGCCAGCAGTGGGGGGTCCTATGGCTACACCTTC
TRBV5-1,medium-sized,TRBJ1-4,.,CASSFRQLGLSEKLFF,TGCGCCAGCAGCTTTCGGCAGTTAGGTCTCAGTGAAAAACTGTTTTTT
TRBV4-1,medium-sized,TRBJ2-2,TRBD1,CASSDRGNTGELFF,TGCGCCAGCAGCGACAGGGGGAACACCGGGGAGCTGTTTTTT
TRBV28,many,TRBJ2-7,.,CASNTRGGGRYEQYF,TGTGCCAGCAACACCCGAGGTGGGGGAAGGTACGAGCAGTACTTC
TRBV5-1,.,TRBJ2-4,.,CASGWQGGTKNIQYF,TGCGCCAGCGGCTGGCAGGGGGGGACCAAAAACATTCAGTACTTC
TRBV29-1,medium-sized,TRBJ1-1,.,CSVCWGPNTEAFF,TGCAGCGTTTGTTGGGGTCCGAACACTGAAGCTTTCTTT
TRBV4-1,.,TRBJ2-7,.,CASSPGGRYEQYF,TGCGCCAGCAGCCCCGGCGGGCGCTACGAGCAGTACTTC
TRBV7-6,many,TRBJ2-3,TRBD2,CASSSKAGPGTDTQYF,TGTGCCAGCAGCTCAAAAGCGGGACCAGGCACAGATACGCAGTATTTT
TRBV2,.,TRBJ1-2,.,CASSDGIAGSYGYTF,TGTGCCAGCAGTGATGGCATCGCCGGGAGCTATGGCTACACCTTC
TRBV12-3/TRBV12-4,medium-sized,TRBJ2-6,TRBD2,CASSPLSGRAGANVLTF,TGTGCCAGCAGTCCCTTGAGCGGGAGGGCTGGGGCCAACGTCCTGACTTTC
TRBV9,few,TRBJ2-3,TRBD2,CASSVLTSGSTDTQYF,TGTGCCAGCAGCGTGCTGACTAGCGGGAGCACAGATACGCAGTATTTT
TRBV7-9,.,TRBJ2-1,TRBD2,CASSFRLARDEQFF,TGTGCCAGCAGCTTTAGACTAGCGAGGGATGAGCAGTTCTTC
TRBV29-1,.,TRBJ2-1,TRBD2,CSVLTRAKVEREGGREQFF,TGCAGCGTTTTAACCAGGGCCAAGGTCGAGCGGGAGGGCGGTCGGGAGCAGTTCTTC
TRBV7-9,few,TRBJ1-1,.,CASSLSTEAFF,TGTGCCAGCAGCTTAAGTACTGAAGCTTTCTTT
TRBV20-1,.,TRBJ2-1,.,CSASSSGGGNEQFF,TGCAGTGCTAGTAGTAGCGGAGGGGGAAATGAGCAGTTCTTC
TRBV6-5,large,TRBJ1-2,.,CASSSSPRPYGNYGYTF,TGTGCCAGCAGTTCGAGCCCACGACCCTACGGCAATTATGGCTACACCTTC
TRBV19,.,TRBJ1-5,TRBD1,CASSPGQGGGPQHF,TGTGCCAGTAGTCCAGGACAGGGCGGAGGGCCCCAGCATTTT
TRBV29-1,many,TRBJ2-2,.,CSVEAGAPTGELFF,TGCAGCGTTGAGGCGGGGGCCCCCACCGGGGAGCTGTTTTTT
TRBV9,many,TRBJ2-1,TRBD2,CASSLRAAGGSYNEQFF,TGTGCCAGCAGCCTAAGGGCGGCGGGAGGTTCCTACAATGAGCAGTTCTTC
TRBV7-3,many,TRBJ2-3,.,CASSSLSTDTQYF,TGTGCCAGCAGCTCACTTAGCACAGATACGCAGTATTTT
TRBV7-9,.,TRBJ2-1,.,CASSRNEQFF,TGTGCCAGCAGCCGCAATGAGCAGTTCTTC
TRBV2,many,TRBJ2-1,TRBD2,CASSDVSSGGNEQFF,TGTGCCAGCAGTGACGTTTCTAGCGGGGGGAATGAGCAGTTCTTC